Below, 27 T cell receptor beta chains from the same sample are listed, as sequenced in a study of T cell changes during pregnancy in multiple sclerosis. Repertoires were generated with immunoSEQ multiplex PCR, while TCRdb's copy carries only in-frame clones and drops some. The sample consists of tens of thousands of clones, around 90% of them appearing once. The source material was peripheral blood, sampled in the first trimester of pregnancy. The origin of the receptors is a female donor in good health, enrolled as a control in a pregnancy study.

V usage is TRBV7-2 and J usage is TRBJ2-7; a weak D match, TRBD2 (5 bases). CDR3 length: 12 residues. Germline V gene sequence: CDR1 SGHTA, CDR2 FQGNSA. V lost 5 bases, J lost 4 bases, and 9 bases lay in between. The CDR3 region is CASSGRGYEQYF. The DNA for the CDR3 is TGTGCCAGCAGCGGACGGGGTTACGAGCAGTACTTC.

The V call is TRBV18, the J call TRBJ1-2, with a tentative D call TRBD1 (5 bases). Germline V gene data show CDR1 as KGHSH and CDR2 as LQKENI. The CDR3 loop spans 13 amino acids. Trimming cost V 5 bases and J 8 bases, with 15 bases left between them. The CDR3: CASSSREGGGYTF. In nucleotides, the CDR3 is TGTGCCAGCTCATCCAGGGAGGGCGGCGGCTACACCTTC.

This chain connects TRBV2 to TRBJ2-7; 8 bases line up with TRBD2. Germline CDR1 reads SNHLY; CDR2 reads FYNNEI. The CDR3 has 15 residues. The trim removed 5 bases at V and 3 bases at J, leaving 9 bases unmatched. CDR3 coding DNA: TGTGCCAGCAGTATAGAGCGGGGGACCTTCTACGAGCAGTACTTC. Its translation is CASSIERGTFYEQYF.

The chain is built from TRBV6-1 and TRBJ1-2; TRBD1 is a possible D gene (5 bases). The CDR3 extends over 15 amino acids. Trimming took 1 base from V and 3 from J, leaving 12 bases between them. Looked up from germline, CDR1 is MNHNS and CDR2 is SASEGT. As DNA, the CDR3 is TGTGCCAGCAGTGAAGTCGTGGGGCAGGACTATGGCTACACCTTC. Amino acids: CASSEVVGQDYGYTF.

This chain's CDR3 is CASSDDFATNEKLFF. CDR3 DNA sequence: TGTGCCAGCAGTGATGACTTTGCAACTAATGAAAAACTGTTTTTT. The V gene is TRBV6-6, the J gene TRBJ1-4; D remains ambiguous. Trimming shortened V by 5 bases and J by 0 bases, and 10 bases separated the two germline ends. The CDR3 contains 15 residues. Germline V gene lookup returns CDR1 MNHNY and CDR2 SVGAGI (reference sequence).

The V and J genes are TRBV5-4 and TRBJ2-7; no reliable D call. With 0 bases removed from V and 3 bases from J, the gap between germline ends came to 13 bases. The CDR3 contains 15 residues. Germline assignment: CDR1 SGHNT and CDR2 YYREEE (reference sequence). The CDR3: CASSLDPRADYEQYF. The CDR3 DNA is TGTGCCAGCAGCTTGGATCCTAGAGCTGACTACGAGCAGTACTTC.

The gene calls are TRBV5-1 and TRBJ1-6; D is perhaps TRBD1 (5 bases). The germline CDR1 and CDR2 sequences are SGHRS and YFSETQ. The V gene lost 4 bases and the J gene lost 0 bases, with 14 bases spanning the gap. The CDR3 is 17 residues long. The CDR3 region has the DNA TGCGCCAGCAGCCCGGACACGTCGAGCTCCTATAATTCACCCCTCCACTTT. Amino acids: CASSPDTSSSYNSPLHF.

This clone was found once. V is TRBV2 and J is TRBJ2-7; TRBD1 matches 7 bases. The germline V gene has CDR1 SNHLY and CDR2 FYNNEI. This CDR3 region has 13 residues. The V gene end was trimmed by 2 bases and the J gene end by 4 bases; junction bases not matched to a gene: 2. The CDR3, as DNA: TGTGCCAGCAGTGAACAGGGGGTTTACGAGCAGTACTTC. Translated, it gives CASSEQGVYEQYF.

This clone was detected only once. The chain carries TRBV6-5 and TRBJ2-5; D might be TRBD1 (5 bases). The CDR3 extends over 13 amino acids. V lost 4 bases and J lost 5, with 11 bases in between. Germline loops: CDR1 MNHEY, CDR2 SVGAGI. CDR3 DNA: TGTGCCAGCAGTTCAGGGTCCTGGGAGACCCAGTACTTC. Its protein product is CASSSGSWETQYF.

The chain uses TRBV18 and TRBJ2-1, with TRBD1 matching 9 bases. The V gene end was trimmed by 1 base and the J gene end by 8 bases; junction bases not matched to a gene: 3. Germline CDR1 is KGHSH and CDR2 is LQKENI. The CDR3 has 14 residues. CDR3 sequence (DNA): TGTGCCAGCTCACCACGGACAGGGGCCGATGAGCAGTTCTTC. Translating it yields CASSPRTGADEQFF.

This clone has a handful of counts. The V and J genes are TRBV5-1 and TRBJ1-2; TRBD1 agrees at 9 bases. This CDR3 contains 14 residues. The germline V gene has CDR1 SGHRS and CDR2 YFSETQ. Trimming cost V 4 bases and J 4 bases; bases outside gene matches: 5. CDR3 coding DNA: TGCGCCAGCAGCGGGGGACAGGGCGTCTATGGCTACACCTTC. It encodes CASSGGQGVYGYTF.

The chain couples TRBV15 to TRBJ1-5, with a weak D call TRBD1 (6 bases). The V and J ends lost 1 base and 6 bases respectively, with 22 bases between them. This CDR3 comprises 18 residues. Germline values: CDR1 LNHNV, CDR2 YYDKDF (reference sequence). CDR3 amino acids: CATSRVFAGGPISQPQHF. The CDR3 DNA is TGTGCCACCAGCAGAGTTTTTGCGGGGGGCCCTATTAGTCAGCCCCAGCATTTT.

The chain employs TRBV12-5 and TRBJ2-7; 8 nucleotides match TRBD1. The CDR3 sequence is 13 residues long. Germline V CDR1 and CDR2: LGHNT, FRNRAP. V lost 7 bases to trimming and J lost 3 bases; unmatched junction nucleotides: 5. The CDR3 spells CASAMDRVYEQYF. DNA of the CDR3: TGTGCTAGTGCCATGGACAGGGTCTACGAGCAGTACTTC.

The J gene is TRBJ2-3, the V gene TRBV20-1; D remains ambiguous. CDR1 DFQATT and CDR2 SNEGSKA come from the germline V gene (reference sequence). This CDR3 is 11 amino acids long. This CDR3 reads CTSRSTDTQYF. CDR3 nucleotides: TGCACCTCTAGAAGCACAGATACGCAGTATTTT.

CDR3 DNA: TGTGCCAGTAGTATTTCCGGGAGCCGCACAGATACGCAGTATTTT. Translated: CASSISGSRTDTQYF. V is TRBV19 and J is TRBJ2-3, with D possibly matching TRBD2 (6 bases). This CDR3 spans 15 amino acids. Per the germline V gene, CDR1 is LNHDA and CDR2 is SQIVND (reference sequence). V was trimmed by 3 bases and J by 1 base, leaving 11 bases between them.

Here the CDR3 reads CASSPTGTGAGELFF. CDR3 nucleotide sequence: TGTGCCAGCAGCCCGACCGGGACAGGGGCCGGGGAGCTGTTTTTT. The chain links TRBV7-2 to TRBJ2-2; 10 bases line up with TRBD1. This CDR3 spans 15 amino acids. Germline V gene lookup returns CDR1 SGHTA and CDR2 FQGNSA. The trim removed 5 bases at V and 6 bases at J, leaving 6 bases unmatched.

The rearrangement joins TRBV7-9 to TRBJ2-1, with D perhaps TRBD2 (6 bases). The CDR3 runs 14 residues. CDR1 and CDR2 (germline): SEHNR, FQNEAQ (reference sequence). Trimming left V 2 bases short and J 8 bases short, with 13 bases between. CDR3 in DNA: TGTGCCAGCAGCTTACTCTCTAGCGAGGATGAGCAGTTCTTC. Encoded protein: CASSLLSSEDEQFF.

The rearrangement joins TRBV4-1 to TRBJ2-5, with 8 bases aligning to TRBD2. V was pared by 4 bases and J by 1 base, with 8 bases of the junction left unmatched. The CDR3 is 16 amino acids. The germline CDR1 and CDR2 sequences are MGHRA and YSYEKL. The CDR3 nucleotides are TGCGCCAGCAGCCTTTCGGGTGCGGGGGGCCAAGAGACCCAGTACTTC. Translated: CASSLSGAGGQETQYF.

V is TRBV4-3 and J is TRBJ2-3, with TRBD2 as a possible D gene (5 bases). V was cut by 0 bases and J by 1 base, with 8 bases left in between. The germline V gene encodes CDR1 LGHNA and CDR2 YSLEER. This CDR3 is built from 15 residues. The DNA for the CDR3 is TGCGCCAGCAGCCAAGATATTAGCGGCACAGATACGCAGTATTTT. Translated: CASSQDISGTDTQYF.

The chain couples TRBV19 to TRBJ2-1; 7 bases are shared with TRBD2. The germline V gene encodes CDR1 LNHDA and CDR2 SQIVND (reference sequence). The trim removed 3 bases at V and 3 bases at J, leaving 5 bases unmatched. The CDR3 loop spans 15 amino acids. The CDR3 protein is CASSMGSGHYNEQFF. CDR3 DNA sequence: TGTGCCAGTAGTATGGGTAGCGGGCACTACAATGAGCAGTTCTTC.

The chain links TRBV29-1 to TRBJ2-5; 12 bases fit TRBD1. The DNA end favors TRBJ2-7, so the J call may be wrong. This CDR3 is built from 14 residues. Germline values: CDR1 SQVTM, CDR2 ANQGSEA. For the CDR3, the DNA is TGCAGCGTGGGGACAGGGGGCGACTTGGACGAGCAGTACTTC. It specifies CSVGTGGDLDEQYF.

The genes are TRBV2 and TRBJ2-3, with D tentatively TRBD1 (6 bases). CDR3 size: 13 residues. Germline lookup yields CDR1 SNHLY and CDR2 FYNNEI. V dropped 6 bases and J dropped 2 bases, with 9 bases sitting between them. The CDR3 DNA reads as TGTGCCAGCAGCCGGGACAACACAGATACGCAGTATTTT. Translating gives CASSRDNTDTQYF.

J is TRBJ2-1 and V is TRBV7-2; 9 positions agree with TRBD2. With 5 bases clipped from V and 1 base from J, the junction kept 9 bases outside the gene matches. Germline V gene lookup returns CDR1 SGHTA and CDR2 FQGNSA. The CDR3 extends over 17 amino acids. CDR3 region: CASSLWERGASYNEQFF. The DNA for the CDR3 is TGTGCCAGCAGCCTGTGGGAGCGGGGGGCATCCTACAATGAGCAGTTCTTC.

This clone has more than one count but fewer than ten. This chain connects TRBV28 to TRBJ1-2; 7 nucleotides agree with TRBD1. CDR3 length equals 13 residues. Per the germline V gene, CDR1 is MDHEN and CDR2 is SYDVKM. V shed 3 bases, J shed 5 bases, and the junction held 3 bases outside the gene matches. CDR3 residues: CASSFPGGYGYTF. The CDR3 coding sequence is TGTGCCAGCAGTTTCCCAGGGGGATATGGCTACACCTTC.

The V and J genes are TRBV19 and TRBJ1-2; D gene uncertain. V was pared by 6 bases and J by 0 bases, with 11 bases between. This CDR3 has 14 amino acids. Germline values: CDR1 LNHDA, CDR2 SQIVND (reference sequence). The CDR3 DNA reads TGTGCCAGTAGGGAGGGAACAGCTAACTATGGCTACACCTTC. Amino acids: CASREGTANYGYTF.

The chain employs TRBV6-1 and TRBJ2-1; 7 nucleotides line up with TRBD2. The V gene end was trimmed by 5 bases and the J gene end by 0 bases; junction bases not matched to a gene: 1. CDR1 is MNHNS and CDR2 is SASEGT in the germline V gene. This CDR3 is built from 14 residues. CDR3 sequence (DNA): TGTGCCAGCAGTATAGCGGGCTCCTACAATGAGCAGTTCTTC. This sequence encodes CASSIAGSYNEQFF.

J is TRBJ2-1 and V is TRBV4-3; weak D call: TRBD1 (5 bases). Germline V gene sequence: CDR1 LGHNA, CDR2 YSLEER. V lost 1 base, J lost 5 bases, and 12 bases lay in between. The CDR3 totals 15 residues. The CDR3 spells CASSQGQGSHNEQFF. The DNA for the CDR3 is TGCGCCAGCAGCCAAGGGCAGGGTAGCCACAATGAGCAGTTCTTC.